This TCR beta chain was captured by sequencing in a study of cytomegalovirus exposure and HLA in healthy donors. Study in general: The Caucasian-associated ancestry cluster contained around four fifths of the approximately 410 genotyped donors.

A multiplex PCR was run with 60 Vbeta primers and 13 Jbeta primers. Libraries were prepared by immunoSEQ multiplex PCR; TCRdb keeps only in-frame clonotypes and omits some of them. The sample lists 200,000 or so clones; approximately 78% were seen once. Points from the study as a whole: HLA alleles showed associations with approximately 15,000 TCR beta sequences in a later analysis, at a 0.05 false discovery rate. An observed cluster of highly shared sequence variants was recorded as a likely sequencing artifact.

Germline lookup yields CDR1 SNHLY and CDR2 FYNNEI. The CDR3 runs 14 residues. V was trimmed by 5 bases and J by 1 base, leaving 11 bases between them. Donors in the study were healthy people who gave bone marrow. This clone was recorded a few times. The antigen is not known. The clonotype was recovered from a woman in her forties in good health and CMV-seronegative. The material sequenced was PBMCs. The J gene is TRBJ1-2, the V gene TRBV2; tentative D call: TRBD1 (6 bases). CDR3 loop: CASSSGGFNYGYTF. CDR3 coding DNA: TGTGCCAGCAGTTCTGGGGGCTTTAACTATGGCTACACCTTC.